This TCR beta chain was identified in a study of cytotoxic CD8 clonotypes in ibrutinib-treated CLL. TCRdb keeps only in-frame clones here, not all; method: immunoSEQ multiplex PCR. The data show some 200,000 clones, about 75% seen once. Germline CDR1 LNHDA, CDR2 SQIVND (reference sequence). The CDR3 extends over 14 amino acids. J lost 2 bases, V lost 8 bases, and 3 bases had no gene match. This clone has ten or more counts. The TCR sequence derives from a human donor with chronic lymphocytic leukemia. Sequencing was performed on PBMCs, taken after 12 months of ibrutinib treatment. The chain uses TRBV19 and TRBJ1-3; TRBD1 agrees at 10 bases. This CDR3 reads CASAGTGAGNTIYF. In DNA, the CDR3 is TGTGCCAGTGCAGGGACAGGGGCTGGAAACACCATATATTTT.